The rows below give T cell receptor beta chains drawn from one sample of a study of T cell responses to AZD1222 COVID-19 vaccine. TCRdb's table, derived via immunoSEQ multiplex PCR, lists solely in-frame clones and lacks some. The sample has 150,000 to 200,000 clones; roughly 93% are singletons. The source was peripheral blood, collected on day 0 of AZD1222 vaccination. These receptors were obtained from an adult in good health. CDR3s include the opening cysteine and the closing phenylalanine or tryptophan. Fields, in order: CDR3 length, V gene, CDR3 protein.

>12|TRBV5-1
CASSLRQGEAFF
>15|TRBV3-1/TRBV3-2
CASSQNQGSSSGYTF
>18|TRBV9
CASSVAITSPPNQNTQYF
>15|TRBV6-5
CASSFQTGADTEAFF
>14|TRBV25-1
CASSGPGANEKLFF
>11|TRBV5-6
CASSFTDTQYF
>18|TRBV19
CASSIRKVGQYVNTEAFF
>14|TRBV25-1
CASTSTATNEKLFF
>11|TRBV12-3/TRBV12-4
CASRGQNIQYF
>14|TRBV11-2
CASSFDRAGGEQYF
>13|TRBV2
CAGGQGTYNEQFF
>11|TRBV7-6
CASSLWGELFF
>15|TRBV19
CASSLPVGGNQPQHF
>21|TRBV4-1
CASSRPPNIGLGHRSTDGYTF
>17|TRBV3-1/TRBV3-2
CASSQWGAGTGLYTQYF
>14|TRBV10-1
CASSHAGTAEKLFF
>14|TRBV2
CASSGVEANEKLFF
>15|TRBV7-9
CASSLTGATTDTQYF
>15|TRBV24-1
CATSEGGSSYNEQFF
>14|TRBV5-6
CASSLFSGTGIEAF
>15|TRBV19
CASSIMSSGANVLTF
>17|TRBV15
CATSRDFEHHSGNTIYF